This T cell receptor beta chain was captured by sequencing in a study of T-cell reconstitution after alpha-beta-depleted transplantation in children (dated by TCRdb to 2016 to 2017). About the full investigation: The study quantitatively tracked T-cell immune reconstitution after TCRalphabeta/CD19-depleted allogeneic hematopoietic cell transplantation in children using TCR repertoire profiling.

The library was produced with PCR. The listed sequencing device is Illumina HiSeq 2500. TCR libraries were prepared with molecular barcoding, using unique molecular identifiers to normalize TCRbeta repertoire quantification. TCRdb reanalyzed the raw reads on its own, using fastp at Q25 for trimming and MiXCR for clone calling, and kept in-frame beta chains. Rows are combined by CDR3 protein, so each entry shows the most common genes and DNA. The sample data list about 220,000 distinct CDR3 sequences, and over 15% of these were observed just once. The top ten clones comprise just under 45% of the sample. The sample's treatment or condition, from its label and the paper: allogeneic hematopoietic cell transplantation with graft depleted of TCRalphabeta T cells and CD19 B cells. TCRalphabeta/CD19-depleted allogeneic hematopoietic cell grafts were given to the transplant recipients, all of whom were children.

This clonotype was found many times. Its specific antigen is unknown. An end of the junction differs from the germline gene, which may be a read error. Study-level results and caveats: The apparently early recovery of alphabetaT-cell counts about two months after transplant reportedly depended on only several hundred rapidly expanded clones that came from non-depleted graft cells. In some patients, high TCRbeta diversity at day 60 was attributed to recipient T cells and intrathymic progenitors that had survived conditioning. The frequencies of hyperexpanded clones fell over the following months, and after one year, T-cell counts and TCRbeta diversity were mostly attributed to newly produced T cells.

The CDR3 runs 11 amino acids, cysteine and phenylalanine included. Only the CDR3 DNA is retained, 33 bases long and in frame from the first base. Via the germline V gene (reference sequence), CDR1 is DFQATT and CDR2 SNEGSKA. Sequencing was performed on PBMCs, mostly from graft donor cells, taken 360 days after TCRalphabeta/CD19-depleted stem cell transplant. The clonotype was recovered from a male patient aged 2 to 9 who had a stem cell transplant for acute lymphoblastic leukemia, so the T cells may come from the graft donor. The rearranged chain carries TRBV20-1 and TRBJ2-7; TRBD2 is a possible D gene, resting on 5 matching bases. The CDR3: CSTRGTYEQYF. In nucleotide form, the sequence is TGCAGTACTAGAGGTACCTACGAGCAGTACTTC.